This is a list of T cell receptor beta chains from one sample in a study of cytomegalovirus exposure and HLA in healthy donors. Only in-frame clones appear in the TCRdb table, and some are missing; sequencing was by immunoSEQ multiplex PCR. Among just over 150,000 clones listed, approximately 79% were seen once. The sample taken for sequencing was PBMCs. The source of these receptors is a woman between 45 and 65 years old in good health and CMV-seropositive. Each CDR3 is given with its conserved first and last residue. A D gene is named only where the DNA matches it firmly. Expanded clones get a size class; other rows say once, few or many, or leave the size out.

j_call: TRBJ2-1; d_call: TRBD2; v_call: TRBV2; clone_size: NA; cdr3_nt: TGTGCCAGCAGTGTTGGGGGGGCCTACAATGAGCAGTTCTTC; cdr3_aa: CASSVGGAYNEQFF
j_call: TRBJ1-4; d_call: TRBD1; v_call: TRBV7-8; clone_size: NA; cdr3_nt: TGTGCCAGCAGCCGGGACAGGGACGGTGAAAAACTGTTTTTT; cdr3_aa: CASSRDRDGEKLFF
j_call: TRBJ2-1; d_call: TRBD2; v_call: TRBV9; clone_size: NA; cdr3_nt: TGTGCCAGCAGCCCTACTAGCGGGAGGCGCCATGAGCAGTTCTTC; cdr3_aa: CASSPTSGRRHEQFF
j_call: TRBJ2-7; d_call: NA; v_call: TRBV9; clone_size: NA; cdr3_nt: TGTGCCAGCAGCGTGTCCGGGACAACACTCTACGAGCAGTACTTC; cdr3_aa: CASSVSGTTLYEQYF
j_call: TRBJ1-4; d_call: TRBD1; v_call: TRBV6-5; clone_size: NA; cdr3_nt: TGTGCCAGCTCCTTGACAGGGGAAAAACTGTTTTTT; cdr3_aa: CASSLTGEKLFF
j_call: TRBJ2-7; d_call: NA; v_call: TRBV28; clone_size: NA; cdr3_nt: TGTGCCAGCAGTCGTTCCGGGACTCTCTCCTACGAGCAGTACTTC; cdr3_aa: CASSRSGTLSYEQYF
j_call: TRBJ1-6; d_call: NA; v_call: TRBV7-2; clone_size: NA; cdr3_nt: TGTGCCAGCAGCCCCACCGGGACTTCGAGCTCCTATAATTCACCCCTCCACTTT; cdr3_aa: CASSPTGTSSSYNSPLHF
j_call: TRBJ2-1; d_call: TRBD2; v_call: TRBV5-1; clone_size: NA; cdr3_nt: TGCGCCAGCAACACTAACCCTGGTAGCGGGGTAGTCGATGAGCAGTTCTTC; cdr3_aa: CASNTNPGSGVVDEQFF
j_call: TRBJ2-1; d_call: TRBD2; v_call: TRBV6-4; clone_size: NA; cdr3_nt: TGTGCCAGCAGTGTCCTAGCGGGAGGGAATGAGCAGTTCTTC; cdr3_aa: CASSVLAGGNEQFF
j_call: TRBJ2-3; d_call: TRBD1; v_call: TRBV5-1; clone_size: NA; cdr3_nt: TGCGCCAGCAGCTTGAGCCGGCAGGGGGCCTCCAACACAGATACGCAGTATTTT; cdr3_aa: CASSLSRQGASNTDTQYF
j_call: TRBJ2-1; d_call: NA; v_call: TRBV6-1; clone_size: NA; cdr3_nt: TGTGCCAGCAGGGAAGGGGGAGCGTGGAATGAGCAGTTCTTC; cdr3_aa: CASREGGAWNEQFF
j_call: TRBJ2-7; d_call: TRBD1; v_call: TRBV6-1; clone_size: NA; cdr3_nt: TGTGCCAGCAGTCAGGGGGTGAGAGGCGAGCAGTACTTC; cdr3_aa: CASSQGVRGEQYF
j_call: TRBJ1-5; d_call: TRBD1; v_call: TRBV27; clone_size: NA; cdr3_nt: TGTGCCAGCAGTCCCGGACAGGGTGGGCAGCCCCAGCATTTT; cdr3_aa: CASSPGQGGQPQHF
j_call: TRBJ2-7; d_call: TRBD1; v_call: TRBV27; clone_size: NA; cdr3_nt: TGTGCCAGCAAGGGGGCGCGGGAGCAGTACTTC; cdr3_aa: CASKGAREQYF
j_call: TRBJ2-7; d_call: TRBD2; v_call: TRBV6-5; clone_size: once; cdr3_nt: TGTGCCAGCAGGCGGGGGGGTTCGGGCTCCTACGAGCAGTACTTC; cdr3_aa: CASRRGGSGSYEQYF
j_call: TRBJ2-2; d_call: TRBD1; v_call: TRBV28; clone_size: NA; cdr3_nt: TGTGCCAGCAGACTCGGACAGGGGAACACCGGGGAGCTGTTTTTT; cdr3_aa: CASRLGQGNTGELFF
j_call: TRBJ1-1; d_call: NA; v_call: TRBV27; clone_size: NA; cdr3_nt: TGTGCCAGCAGTTTTGCAGGGGTATGGACTGAAGCTTTCTTT; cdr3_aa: CASSFAGVWTEAFF